This T cell receptor beta chain derives from a study of radiation and T cells in renal cell carcinoma. Broader study findings: No pretreatment tumor biopsies were available for baseline clonotypes. From baseline, blood top tumor clonotypes peaked at 2 weeks post-radiation.

Clones were read by immunoSEQ multiplex PCR, and TCRdb kept only the in-frame ones, dropping some. The sample has some 120,000 clones, 70% to 90% seen once; the top ten hold approximately 2%. CDR1 is MDHEN, CDR2 SYDVKM, per germline. V was shortened by 10 bases and J by 3 bases, with 21 bases between the two germline ends. CDR3 length equals 15 residues. Time point described: blood 2 weeks post-SBRT. Treatment specified: 15 Gy SBRT to primary tumor, nephrectomy 4 weeks later. Serial blood draws occurred at baseline and 2 and 4 weeks post-SBRT. Clear cell pathology was present in this patient's renal cell carcinoma. Remarks on this clone: Its specificity is unknown.

V and J are TRBV28 and TRBJ1-1, with a weak D call TRBD1 (6 bases). The source of this sequence is an older woman with renal cell carcinoma. This sample comprised blood, obtained from a patient whose treatment included radiotherapy and nephrectomy. The CDR3, as DNA: TGTGCCATTACCACTGCGGGACATCTGGACACTGAAGCTTTCTTT. This translates into CAITTAGHLDTEAFF. The variable domain in full, with the rest retrieved from reference TRBV28 and TRBJ1-1, is DVKVTQSSRYLVKRTGEKVFLECVQDMDHENMFWYRQDPGLGLRLIYFSYDVKMKEKGDIPEGYSVSREKKERFSLILESASTNQTSMYLCAITTAGHLDTEAFFGQGTRLTVV.